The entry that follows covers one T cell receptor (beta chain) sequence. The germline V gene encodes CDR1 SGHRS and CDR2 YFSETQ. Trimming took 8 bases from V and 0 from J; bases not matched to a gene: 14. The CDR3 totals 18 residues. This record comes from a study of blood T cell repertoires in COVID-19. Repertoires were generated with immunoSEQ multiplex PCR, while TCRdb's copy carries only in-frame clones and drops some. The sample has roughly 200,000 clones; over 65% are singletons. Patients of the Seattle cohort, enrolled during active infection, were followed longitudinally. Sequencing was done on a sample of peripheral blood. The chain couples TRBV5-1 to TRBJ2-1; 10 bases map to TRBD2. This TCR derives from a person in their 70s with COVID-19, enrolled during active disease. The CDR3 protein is CASAWTSGLVSSYNEQFF. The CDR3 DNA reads TGCGCCAGTGCCTGGACTAGCGGCCTTGTTAGCTCCTACAATGAGCAGTTCTTC.